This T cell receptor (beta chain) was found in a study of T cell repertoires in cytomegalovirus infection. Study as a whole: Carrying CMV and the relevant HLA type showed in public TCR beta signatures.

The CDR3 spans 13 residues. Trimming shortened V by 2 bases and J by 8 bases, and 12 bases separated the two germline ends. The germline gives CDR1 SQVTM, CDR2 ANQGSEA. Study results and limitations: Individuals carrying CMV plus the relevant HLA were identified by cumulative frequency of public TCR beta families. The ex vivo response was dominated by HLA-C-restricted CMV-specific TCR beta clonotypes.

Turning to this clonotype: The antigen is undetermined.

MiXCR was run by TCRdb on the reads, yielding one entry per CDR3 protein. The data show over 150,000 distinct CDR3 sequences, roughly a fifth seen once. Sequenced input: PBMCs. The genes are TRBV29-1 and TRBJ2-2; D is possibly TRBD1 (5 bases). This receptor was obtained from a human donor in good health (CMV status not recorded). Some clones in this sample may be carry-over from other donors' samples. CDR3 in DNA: TGCAGCGTTGAACTAGGCAGGGCTGGGGAGCTGTTTTTT. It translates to CSVELGRAGELFF.